The T cell receptor (beta chain) described here comes from a study of T cells after yellow fever vaccination. TCRdb re-derived calls from the 5' RACE reads in MiXCR, one entry per CDR3 protein. The table shows just under 600,000 distinct CDR3 sequences, with approximately 13% occurring only once. The germline V gene encodes CDR1 SGDLS and CDR2 YYNGEE. This CDR3 is built from 15 residues. V was cut by 2 bases and J by 4 bases, with 15 bases left in between. The TCR was taken from a man aged 25 to 40 who received the YFV17D yellow fever vaccine. This specimen was PBMCs, taken on the day of the yellow fever booster vaccination. This chain connects TRBV9 to TRBJ2-5; D perhaps matches TRBD1 (6 bases). This CDR3 reads CASSVDRIAGETQYF. CDR3 DNA sequence: TGTGCCAGCAGCGTCGACAGGATCGCGGGAGAGACCCAGTACTTC.